This T cell receptor (beta chain) came from a study of cytomegalovirus exposure and HLA in healthy donors. Findings of the study overall: It was in a later analysis that TCR association rates were seen to vary by HLA locus, highest for DRB1 and lowest for HLA-C. Presence/absence analyses rested on an assumption that sequencing depth was roughly uniform across donors.

With respect to this clone: What it binds is not known.

Germline V CDR1 and CDR2: SEHNR, FQNEAQ (reference sequence). This CDR3 is 13 amino acids long. V was trimmed by 1 base and J by 2 bases, leaving 5 bases between them. The PCR made use of 60 Vbeta and 13 Jbeta primers. The method was immunoSEQ multiplex PCR; TCRdb's version includes in-frame clones alone and lacks a portion of them. The clone table shows roughly 34,000 clones, with the ten largest holding 3.5% to 5%. The V and J genes are TRBV7-9 and TRBJ2-5, with a weak D call TRBD1 (5 bases). Sequenced material: PBMCs. This TCR was sampled from a woman in her thirties or forties in good health and CMV-seropositive. The CDR3 DNA sequence: TGTGCCAGCAGCTTAGGACAGCAAGAGACCCAGTACTTC. It encodes CASSLGQQETQYF.